The 4 T cell receptor beta chains presented below share a single source sample, sequenced in a study of beta chain features in type 1 diabetes. The sequenced template was cDNA made from the entire isolated RNA. Some clones are missing from TCRdb's copy, which holds only in-frame ones; the method was immunoSEQ multiplex PCR. The table lists about 24,000 clones, over 60% of them singletons. The sample comprised Tregs from blood. These TCRs come from a woman in her thirties or forties in good health.

V is TRBV7-9 and J is TRBJ1-2, with 9 positions matching TRBD1. The length of the CDR3 is 13 residues. The V gene's germline CDR1 is SEHNR and CDR2 FQNEAQ (reference sequence). J lost 4 bases, V lost 5 bases, and 2 bases had no gene match. DNA of the CDR3: TGTGCCAGCAGCCCGGACAGGGGCTATGGCTACACCTTC. This sequence encodes CASSPDRGYGYTF.

The chain links TRBV5-4 to TRBJ1-1; D gene unclear. This CDR3 contains 13 residues. CDR1 is SGHNT and CDR2 is YYREEE in the germline V gene (reference sequence). The germline V and J ends were trimmed by 7 bases and 0 bases, with 10 bases remaining between them. The chain's CDR3 is CASALDLNTEAFF. In DNA form, the CDR3 reads TGTGCCAGCGCCCTCGACTTGAACACTGAAGCTTTCTTT.

V is TRBV5-1 and J is TRBJ2-5, with D unresolved. V lost 4 bases to trimming and J lost 4 bases, with 5 bases between them. CDR1 and CDR2 (germline): SGHRS, YFSETQ. The CDR3 contains 11 residues. CDR3 sequence: CASSTGETQYF. The DNA for the CDR3 is TGCGCCAGCAGCACCGGAGAGACCCAGTACTTC.

The genes are TRBV7-8 and TRBJ2-5; TRBD1 agrees at 7 bases. The DNA end is a closer match to TRBJ2-7, so the J assignment may be wrong. Per the germline V gene, CDR1 is SGHVS and CDR2 is FQNEAQ. The CDR3 is 15 amino acids. In DNA, the CDR3 is TGTGCCAGCAGCTTAGTACAACAGGGGTCCTACGAGCAGTACTTC. As protein: CASSLVQQGSYEQYF.